Following are 21 T cell receptor beta chains from one sample sequenced in a study of identical twins (dated by TCRdb to the mid-2010s). Receptor libraries were prepared by 5' RACE. Instrument used: Illumina HiSeq 2000. Through fastp at Q25 and MiXCR, TCRdb rebuilt clones from the public reads, retaining in-frame beta chains. Every entry covers one CDR3 protein and lists the most common genes and DNA from its rows. The sample contains around 550,000 distinct CDR3 sequences, roughly 15% of them found a single time. Roughly 0.46% of the sample is in the top ten clones. The same specimen was also included in a second study, on yellow fever vaccine responses in identical twins.

Sequencing was carried out using CD4+ T cells sorted from blood. The receptors were sampled from a woman between 18 and 30 years old in good health.

This clonotype appeared a few times. The V gene is TRBV5-1, the J gene TRBJ2-2; 10 bases agree with TRBD2. This CDR3 has 17 residues. In germline, CDR1 is SGHRS, CDR2 YFSETQ. The trim removed 2 bases at V and 0 bases at J, leaving 4 bases unmatched. CDR3 DNA sequence: TGCGCCAGCAGCTTACGAGCGGGAGGGACGAACACCGGGGAGCTGTTTTTT. Residues: CASSLRAGGTNTGELFF.

This chain links TRBV10-2 with TRBJ2-3, with D tentatively TRBD1 (6 bases). Trimming took 5 bases from V and 3 from J, leaving 15 bases between them. The CDR3 sequence is 15 residues long. Germline V gene sequence: CDR1 WSHSY, CDR2 SAAADI. The CDR3 DNA sequence: TGCGCCAGCAGTACACAGGGAACCCAGACAGATACGCAGTATTTT. It encodes CASSTQGTQTDTQYF.

The chain recombines TRBV20-1 with TRBJ2-2, with TRBD1 identical over 7 bases. V shed 3 bases, J shed 1 base, and the junction held 2 bases outside the gene matches. The CDR3 loop spans 14 amino acids. In germline, CDR1 is DFQATT, CDR2 SNEGSKA (reference sequence). CDR3 nucleotide sequence: TGCAGTGCTAGTTGGACAGGGAACACCGGGGAGCTGTTTTTT. Its protein product is CSASWTGNTGELFF.

The rearrangement joins TRBV10-1 to TRBJ1-1, with a possible D match to TRBD1 (6 bases). The CDR3 extends over 13 amino acids. Trimming cost V 7 bases and J 12 bases, with 21 bases left between them. In germline, CDR1 is WNHNN, CDR2 SYGVQD (reference sequence). The CDR3 region has the DNA TGCGCCAGCAACCCGGGGGCCGGAGGATCAACTTTCTTT. This sequence encodes CASNPGAGGSTFF.

The V and J genes are TRBV12-3 or TRBV12-4 and TRBJ1-2, with D perhaps matching TRBD1 (5 bases). Trimming shortened V by 6 bases and J by 3 bases, and 14 bases separated the two germline ends. The CDR3 consists of 14 residues. Written as DNA, the CDR3 is TGTGCCAGCAGCCAGACCCAGGGCCACTATGGCTACACCTTC. It translates to CASSQTQGHYGYTF.

For the CDR3, the DNA is TGTGCCAGCAGGGCGGGTTTGTTAGCTGCACAAGAGACCCAGTACTTC. Residues: CASRAGLLAAQETQYF. This chain uses TRBV7-2 with TRBJ2-5, with a possible D match to TRBD2 (5 bases). CDR1 is SGHTA and CDR2 is FQGNSA in the germline V gene. Trimming cost V 6 bases and J 2 bases, with 19 bases left between them. The CDR3 is 16 amino acids.

This sequence joins TRBV5-1 and TRBJ2-1; 13 nucleotides line up with TRBD2. Looked up from germline, CDR1 is SGHRS and CDR2 is YFSETQ. CDR3 length: 17 residues. The junction had 4 bases not matched to a gene; V was cut back by 0 bases and J by 4 bases. In nucleotides, the CDR3 is TGCGCCAGCAGCTTGGAGCAACTAGCGGGAGGGTACAATGAGCAGTTCTTC. Amino acid sequence: CASSLEQLAGGYNEQFF.

This clonotype was found a few times. The chain is built from TRBV19 and TRBJ2-3; 10 bases line up with TRBD1. V shed 5 bases and J 3 bases; nucleotides not matched to a gene: 8. The CDR3 totals 16 residues. CDR1 is LNHDA, CDR2 SQIVND, per germline (reference sequence). The CDR3 here is CASSSLDRGRTDTQYF. CDR3 DNA: TGTGCCAGTAGTTCCCTGGACAGGGGGAGAACAGATACGCAGTATTTT. The full variable domain, rest sourced from reference TRBV19 and TRBJ2-3, is DGGITQSPKYLFRKEGQNVTLSCEQNLNHDAMYWYRQDPGQGLRLIYYSQIVNDFQKGDIAEGYSVSREKKESFPLTVTSAQKNPTAFYLCASSSLDRGRTDTQYFGPGTRLTVL.

DNA for the CDR3: TGTGCCAGCAGAAGGACCCCTAATTCACCCCTCCACTTT. Translating gives CASRRTPNSPLHF. V and J are TRBV4-2 and TRBJ1-6; D gene uncertain. This CDR3 is built from 13 residues. V lost 6 bases and J lost 6, with 9 bases in between. The germline gives CDR1 LGHNA, CDR2 YNFKEQ.

This clonotype turned up a few times. V gene TRBV29-1 combines with J gene TRBJ2-5, with 8 bases fitting TRBD1. This CDR3 region has 15 residues. Unmatched junction bases numbered 7, after V lost 2 bases and J lost 2 bases. Germline V gives CDR1 SQVTM, CDR2 ANQGSEA. CDR3 sequence reads: CSVERSRGLQETQYF. CDR3 bases: TGCAGCGTTGAAAGATCCAGGGGGCTACAAGAGACCCAGTACTTC.

CDR3 protein: CASSQEQTSGSYNEQFF. In DNA form, the CDR3 reads TGTGCCAGCAGCCAAGAACAGACTAGCGGATCCTACAATGAGCAGTTCTTC. The chain is built from TRBV4-2 and TRBJ2-1, with TRBD2 matching over 9 bases. In germline, CDR1 is LGHNA, CDR2 YNFKEQ. With V trimmed by 0 bases and J by 1 base, 4 bases remained unmatched. This CDR3 spans 17 amino acids.

This clonotype was counted many times. The rearrangement uses TRBV12-3 or TRBV12-4 and TRBJ2-2, with 9 bases identical to TRBD1. This CDR3 contains 14 residues. Trimming took 5 bases from V and 6 from J; bases not matched to a gene: 4. CDR3: CASSPGTGSGELFF. CDR3 coding DNA: TGTGCCAGCAGTCCCGGGACAGGGTCCGGGGAGCTGTTTTTT.

This chain connects TRBV4-1 to TRBJ2-2; 7 bases fit TRBD1. Per germline, CDR1 MGHRA and CDR2 YSYEKL. With 0 bases clipped from V and 6 bases from J, the junction kept 16 bases outside the gene matches. The CDR3 runs to 19 residues. CDR3 sequence: CASSQDPDRLTPQSGELFF. In DNA form, the CDR3 reads TGCGCCAGCAGCCAAGATCCGGACAGGCTGACGCCCCAGTCCGGGGAGCTGTTTTTT.

The table lists this clonotype with a few counts. The genes are TRBV11-2 and TRBJ2-1; D is uncertain. This CDR3 contains 14 residues. Germline V lookup: CDR1 SGHAT, CDR2 FQNNGV. Trimming removed 1 base at V and 5 bases at J, with 9 bases between. The CDR3 reads CASSLVVHNNEQFF. The CDR3 DNA reads as TGTGCCAGCAGCTTAGTAGTTCATAACAATGAGCAGTTCTTC.

This clonotype came up a few times. The rearrangement uses TRBV7-2 and TRBJ2-1, with D perhaps TRBD1 or TRBD2 (5 bases each). Germline V CDR1 and CDR2: SGHTA, FQGNSA. Trimming cost V 5 bases and J 2 bases, with 13 bases left between them. This CDR3 is built from 15 residues. The CDR3: CASSPRRDPYNEQFF. The CDR3 coding sequence is TGTGCCAGCAGCCCCCGTAGGGACCCCTACAATGAGCAGTTCTTC.

This clonotype was recorded at least ten times. The rearrangement uses TRBV12-3 or TRBV12-4 and TRBJ2-1; D remains unclear. Trimming took 1 base from V and 5 from J, leaving 6 bases between them. This CDR3 region has 13 residues. The CDR3 loop reads CASSLDADNEQFF. CDR3 bases: TGTGCCAGCAGTTTAGATGCGGACAATGAGCAGTTCTTC.

This clonotype was observed a handful of times. V usage is TRBV6-2 or TRBV6-3 and J usage is TRBJ2-7; unclear D gene. V was cut by 2 bases and J by 7 bases, with 12 bases left in between. Germline loops: CDR1 MNHEY, CDR2 SVGEGT. This CDR3 has 13 residues. The chain's CDR3 is CASSYGSSVEQYV. The CDR3 nucleotides read TGTGCCAGCAGTTACGGCAGCTCGGTAGAGCAGTACGTC.

This clonotype was observed at least ten times. The chain employs TRBV7-2 and TRBJ1-2; D is unclear. Germline CDR1 is SGHTA and CDR2 is FQGNSA. The CDR3 runs to 15 residues. The germline V and J ends were trimmed by 1 base and 1 base, with 10 bases remaining between them. As DNA, the CDR3 is TGTGCCAGCAGCTTAGAATTTGGATTTAACTATGGCTACACCTTC. Translated: CASSLEFGFNYGYTF.

The CDR3 reads CASSKGGFSGKGETQYF. DNA of the CDR3: TGTGCCAGCAGCAAAGGGGGGTTCAGCGGGAAGGGAGAGACCCAGTACTTC. The rearrangement uses TRBV21-1 and TRBJ2-5; TRBD2, the table's D call, lacks a check against the DNA. TRBV21-1 is designated a pseudogene. This CDR3 is built from 17 residues.

The chain links TRBV5-1 to TRBJ2-6, with TRBD1 as a possible D gene (7 bases). Germline CDR1 is SGHRS and CDR2 is YFSETQ. Trimming removed 1 base at V and 0 bases at J, with 14 bases between. The CDR3 totals 18 residues. CDR3 bases: TGCGCCAGCAGCTTGCAGGGGGGCATCCTCTCTGGGGCCAACGTCCTGACTTTC. Protein sequence: CASSLQGGILSGANVLTF.

The V call is TRBV2, the J call TRBJ2-2; 8 bases align to TRBD2. This CDR3 comprises 17 residues. The germline V gene has CDR1 SNHLY and CDR2 FYNNEI. J gave up 0 bases and V 4 bases, and 7 bases lay outside the gene matches. The CDR3 spells CASSGIIAGSNTGELFF. CDR3 sequence (DNA): TGTGCCAGCAGTGGGATAATAGCGGGGTCGAACACCGGGGAGCTGTTTTTT.